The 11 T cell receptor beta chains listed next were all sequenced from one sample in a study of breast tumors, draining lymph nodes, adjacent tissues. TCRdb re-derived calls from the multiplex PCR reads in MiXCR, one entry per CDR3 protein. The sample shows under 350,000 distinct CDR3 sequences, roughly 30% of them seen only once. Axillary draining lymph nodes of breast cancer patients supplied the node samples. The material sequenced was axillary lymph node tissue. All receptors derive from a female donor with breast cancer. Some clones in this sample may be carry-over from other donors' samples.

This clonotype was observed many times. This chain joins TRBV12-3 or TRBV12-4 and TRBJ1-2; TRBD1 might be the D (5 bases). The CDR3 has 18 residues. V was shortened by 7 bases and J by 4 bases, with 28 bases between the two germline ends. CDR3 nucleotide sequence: TGTGCCAGCACCCCTCGAGGGGTAGGTGGGGATGGAAGCTATGGCTACACCTTC. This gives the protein CASTPRGVGGDGSYGYTF.

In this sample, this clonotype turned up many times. CDR3 DNA: TGTGCCAGCAGCTTAGCGGGGGGACTAGGGGACTACGAGCAGTACTTC. Translated, it gives CASSLAGGLGDYEQYF. This chain joins TRBV7-8 and TRBJ2-7; 8 bases fit TRBD2. Germline trimming cut 0 bases from V and 3 bases from J; bases unmatched to any gene: 7. The CDR3 sequence is 16 residues long. CDR1 and CDR2 from the germline V gene are SGHVS and FQNEAQ.

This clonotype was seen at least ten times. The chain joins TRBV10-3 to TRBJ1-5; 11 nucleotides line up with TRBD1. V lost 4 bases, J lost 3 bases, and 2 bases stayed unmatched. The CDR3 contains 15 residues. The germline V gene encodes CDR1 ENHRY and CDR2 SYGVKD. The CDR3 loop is CAISADRGPNQPQHF. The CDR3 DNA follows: TGTGCCATCAGTGCGGACAGGGGGCCCAATCAGCCCCAGCATTTT.

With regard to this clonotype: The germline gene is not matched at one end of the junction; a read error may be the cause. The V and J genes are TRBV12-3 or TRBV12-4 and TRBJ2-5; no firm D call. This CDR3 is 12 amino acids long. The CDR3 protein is CASSFWQATQYF. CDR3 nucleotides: TGTGCCAGCAGTTTCTGGCAAGCGACCCAGTACTTC.

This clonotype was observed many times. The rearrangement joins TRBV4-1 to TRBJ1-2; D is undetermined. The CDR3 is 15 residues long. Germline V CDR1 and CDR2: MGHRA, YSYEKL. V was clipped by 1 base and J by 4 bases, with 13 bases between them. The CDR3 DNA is TGCGCCAGCAGCCAAGCGTCCGGGGTTACCTATGGCTACACCTTC. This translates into CASSQASGVTYGYTF.

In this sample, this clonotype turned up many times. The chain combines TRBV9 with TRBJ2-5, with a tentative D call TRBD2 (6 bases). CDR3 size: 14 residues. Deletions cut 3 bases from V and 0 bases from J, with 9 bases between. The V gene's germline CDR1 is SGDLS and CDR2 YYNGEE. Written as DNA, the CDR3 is TGTGCCAGCAGCGACCGGGACTACCAAGAGACCCAGTACTTC. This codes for CASSDRDYQETQYF. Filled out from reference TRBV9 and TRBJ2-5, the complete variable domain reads DSGVTQTPKHLITATGQRVTLRCSPRSGDLSVYWYQQSLDQGLQFLIQYYNGEERAKGNILERFSAQQFPDLHSELNLSSLELGDSALYFCASSDRDYQETQYFGPGTRLLVL.

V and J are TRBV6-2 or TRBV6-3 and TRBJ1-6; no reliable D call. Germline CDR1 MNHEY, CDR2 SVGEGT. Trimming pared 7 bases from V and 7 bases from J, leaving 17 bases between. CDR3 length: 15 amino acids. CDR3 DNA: TGTGCCAGCATTCGGACGATCGGATCCAATTCACCCCTCCACTTT. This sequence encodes CASIRTIGSNSPLHF.

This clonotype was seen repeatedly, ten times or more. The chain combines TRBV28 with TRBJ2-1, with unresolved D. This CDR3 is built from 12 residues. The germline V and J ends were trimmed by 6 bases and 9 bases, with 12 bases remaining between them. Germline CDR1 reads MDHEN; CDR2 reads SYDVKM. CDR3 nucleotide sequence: TGTGCCAGCAGAGACCGACTGGGTGAGCAGTTCTTC. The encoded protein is CASRDRLGEQFF.

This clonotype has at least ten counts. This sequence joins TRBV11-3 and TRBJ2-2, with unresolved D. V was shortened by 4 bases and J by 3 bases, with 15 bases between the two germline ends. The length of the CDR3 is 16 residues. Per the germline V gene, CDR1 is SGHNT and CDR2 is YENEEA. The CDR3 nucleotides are TGTGCCAGCAGCTCGAATAGTCGTTCGTACACCGGGGAGCTGTTTTTT. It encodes CASSSNSRSYTGELFF.

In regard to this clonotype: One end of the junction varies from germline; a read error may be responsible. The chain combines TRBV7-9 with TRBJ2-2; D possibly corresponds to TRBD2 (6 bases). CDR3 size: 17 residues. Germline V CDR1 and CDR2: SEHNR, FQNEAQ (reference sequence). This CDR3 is CASSLYAGDGGSGELFF. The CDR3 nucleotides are TGTGCCAGCAGCTTATACGCCGGGGACGGGGGATCCGGTGAGCTGTTTTTT. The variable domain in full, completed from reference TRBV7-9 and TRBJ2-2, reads DTGVSQNPRHKITKRGQNVTFRCDPISEHNRLYWYRQTLGQGPEFLTYFQNEAQLEKSRLLSDRFSAERPKGSFSTLEIQRTEQGDSAMYLCASSLYAGDGGSGELFFGEGSRLTVL.

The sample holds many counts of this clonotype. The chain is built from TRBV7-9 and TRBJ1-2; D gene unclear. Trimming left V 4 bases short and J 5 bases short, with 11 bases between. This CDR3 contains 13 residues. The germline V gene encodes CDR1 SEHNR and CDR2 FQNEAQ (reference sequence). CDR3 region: CASSSERAYGYTF. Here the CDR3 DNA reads TGTGCCAGCAGCTCCGAGAGGGCTTATGGCTACACCTTC.